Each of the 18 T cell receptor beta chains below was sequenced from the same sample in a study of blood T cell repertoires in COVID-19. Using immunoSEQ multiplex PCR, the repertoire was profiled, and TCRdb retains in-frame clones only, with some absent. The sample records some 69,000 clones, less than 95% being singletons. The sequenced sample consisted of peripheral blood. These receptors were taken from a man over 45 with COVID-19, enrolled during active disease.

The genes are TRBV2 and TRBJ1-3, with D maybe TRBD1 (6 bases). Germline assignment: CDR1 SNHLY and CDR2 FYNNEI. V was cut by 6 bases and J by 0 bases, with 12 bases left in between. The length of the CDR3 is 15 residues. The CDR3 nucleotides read TGTGCCAGCAGGGACAGACACAGCTCTGGAAACACCATATATTTT. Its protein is CASRDRHSSGNTIYF. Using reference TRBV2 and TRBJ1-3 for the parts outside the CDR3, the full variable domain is EPEVTQTPSHQVTQMGQEVILRCVPISNHLYFYWYRQILGQKVEFLVSFYNNEISEKSEIFDDQFSVERPDGSNFTLKIRSTKLEDSAMYFCASRDRHSSGNTIYFGEGSWLTVV.

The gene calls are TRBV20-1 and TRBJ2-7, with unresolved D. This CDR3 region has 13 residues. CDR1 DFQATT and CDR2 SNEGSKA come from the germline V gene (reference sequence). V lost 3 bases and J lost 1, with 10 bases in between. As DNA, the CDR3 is TGCAGTGCTAGTAAACTACAATCCTACGAGCAGTACTTC. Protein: CSASKLQSYEQYF.

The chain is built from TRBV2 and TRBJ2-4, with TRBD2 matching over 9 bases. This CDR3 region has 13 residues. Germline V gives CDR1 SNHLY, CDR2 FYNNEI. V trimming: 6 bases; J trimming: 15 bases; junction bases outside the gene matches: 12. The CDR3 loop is CASRAEAGGTLYF. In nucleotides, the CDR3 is TGTGCCAGCAGGGCCGAAGCGGGAGGCACCTTGTACTTC.

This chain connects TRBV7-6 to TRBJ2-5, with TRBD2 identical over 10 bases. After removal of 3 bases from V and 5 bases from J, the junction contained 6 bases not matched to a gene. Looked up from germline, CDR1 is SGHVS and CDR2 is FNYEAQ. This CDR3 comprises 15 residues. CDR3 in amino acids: CASSFLSGREETQYF. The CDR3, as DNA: TGTGCCAGCAGCTTCTTGAGCGGGAGGGAGGAGACCCAGTACTTC.

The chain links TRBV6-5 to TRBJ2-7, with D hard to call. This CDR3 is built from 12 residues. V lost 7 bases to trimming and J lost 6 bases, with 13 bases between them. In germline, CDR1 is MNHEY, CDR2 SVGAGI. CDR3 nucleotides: TGTGCCAGCAAACGGCTAGTAGGCGAGCAGTACTTC. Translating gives CASKRLVGEQYF.

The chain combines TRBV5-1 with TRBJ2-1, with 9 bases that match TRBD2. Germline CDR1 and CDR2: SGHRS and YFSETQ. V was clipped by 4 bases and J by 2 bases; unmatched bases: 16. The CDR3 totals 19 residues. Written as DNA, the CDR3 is TGCGCCAGCAGCCCGGGTCTGGGCGGGAGGGGCCTAACCTACAATGAGCAGTTCTTC. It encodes CASSPGLGGRGLTYNEQFF.

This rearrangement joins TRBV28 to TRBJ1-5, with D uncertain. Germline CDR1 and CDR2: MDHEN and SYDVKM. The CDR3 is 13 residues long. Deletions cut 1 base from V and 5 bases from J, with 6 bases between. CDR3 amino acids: CASSLFRDQPQHF. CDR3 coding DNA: TGTGCCAGCAGTTTATTCCGGGATCAGCCCCAGCATTTT.

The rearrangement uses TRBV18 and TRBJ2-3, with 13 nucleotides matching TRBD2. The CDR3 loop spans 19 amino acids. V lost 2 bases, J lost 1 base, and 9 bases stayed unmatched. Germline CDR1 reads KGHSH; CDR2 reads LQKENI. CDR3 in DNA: TGTGCCAGCTCACCAAGGCCACTAGCGGGAGGGGGGGGCACAGATACGCAGTATTTT. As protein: CASSPRPLAGGGGTDTQYF.

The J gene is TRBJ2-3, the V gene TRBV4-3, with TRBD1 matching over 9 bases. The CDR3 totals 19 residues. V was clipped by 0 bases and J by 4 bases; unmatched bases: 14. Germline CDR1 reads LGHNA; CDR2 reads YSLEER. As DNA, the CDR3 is TGCGCCAGCAGCCAAGATCGGGCCGGGACAGGGAGTGTCGCAGATACGCAGTATTTT. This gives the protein CASSQDRAGTGSVADTQYF.

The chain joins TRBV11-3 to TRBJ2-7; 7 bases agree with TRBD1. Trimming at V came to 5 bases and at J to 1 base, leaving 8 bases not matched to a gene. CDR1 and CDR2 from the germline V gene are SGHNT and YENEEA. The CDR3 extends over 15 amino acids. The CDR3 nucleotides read TGTGCCAGCAGCACCCCACAGGGGAGTTCCTACGAGCAGTACTTC. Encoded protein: CASSTPQGSSYEQYF.

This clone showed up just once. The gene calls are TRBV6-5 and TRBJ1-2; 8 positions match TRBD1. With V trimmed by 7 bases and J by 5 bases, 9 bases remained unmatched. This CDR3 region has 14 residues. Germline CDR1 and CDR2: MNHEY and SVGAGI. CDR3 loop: CASTLTGEIYGYTF. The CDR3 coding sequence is TGTGCCAGCACGCTGACAGGGGAAATTTATGGCTACACCTTC.

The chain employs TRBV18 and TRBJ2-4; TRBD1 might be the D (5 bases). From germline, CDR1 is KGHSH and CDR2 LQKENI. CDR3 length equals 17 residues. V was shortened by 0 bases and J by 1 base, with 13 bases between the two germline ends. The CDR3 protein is CASSPPAQGRAKNIQYF. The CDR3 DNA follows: TGTGCCAGCTCACCACCGGCGCAGGGAAGGGCCAAAAACATTCAGTACTTC.

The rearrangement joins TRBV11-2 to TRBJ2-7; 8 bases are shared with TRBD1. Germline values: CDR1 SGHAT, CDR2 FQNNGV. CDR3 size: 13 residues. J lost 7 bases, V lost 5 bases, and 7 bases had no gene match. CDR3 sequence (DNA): TGTGCCAGCAGCCCACCACAGGGGGGAGAGCAGTACTTC. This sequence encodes CASSPPQGGEQYF.

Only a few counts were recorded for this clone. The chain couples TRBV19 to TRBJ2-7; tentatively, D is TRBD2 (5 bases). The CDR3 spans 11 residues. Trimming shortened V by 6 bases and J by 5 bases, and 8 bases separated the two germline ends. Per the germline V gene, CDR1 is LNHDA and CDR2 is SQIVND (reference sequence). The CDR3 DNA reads TGTGCCAGTAGCGTCGGGAACGAGCAGTACTTC. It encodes CASSVGNEQYF.

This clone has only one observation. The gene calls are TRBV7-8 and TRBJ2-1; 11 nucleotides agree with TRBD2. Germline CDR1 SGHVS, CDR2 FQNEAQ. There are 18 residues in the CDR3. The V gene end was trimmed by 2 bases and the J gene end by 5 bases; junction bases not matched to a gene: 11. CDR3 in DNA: TGTGCCAGCAGCTTACCCCTGAGGCTAGCGGGAGGAGACAATGAGCAGTTCTTC. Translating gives CASSLPLRLAGGDNEQFF.

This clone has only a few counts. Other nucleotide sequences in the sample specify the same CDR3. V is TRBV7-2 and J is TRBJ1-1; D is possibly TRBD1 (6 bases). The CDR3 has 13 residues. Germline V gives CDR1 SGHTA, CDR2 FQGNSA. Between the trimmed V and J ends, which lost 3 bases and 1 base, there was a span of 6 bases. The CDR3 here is CASSLDRNTEAFF. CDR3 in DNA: TGTGCCAGCAGCTTGGACAGGAACACTGAAGCTTTCTTT.

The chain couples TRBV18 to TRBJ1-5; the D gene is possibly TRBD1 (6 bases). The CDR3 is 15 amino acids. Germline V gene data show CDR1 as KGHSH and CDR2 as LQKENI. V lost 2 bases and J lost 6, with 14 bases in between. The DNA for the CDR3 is TGTGCCAGCTCACCATCGTCAGGGGACCTTCAGCCCCAGCATTTT. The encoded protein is CASSPSSGDLQPQHF.

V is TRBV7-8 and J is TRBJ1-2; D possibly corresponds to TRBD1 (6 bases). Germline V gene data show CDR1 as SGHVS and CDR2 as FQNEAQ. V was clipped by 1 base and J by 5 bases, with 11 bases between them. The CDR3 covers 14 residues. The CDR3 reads CASSLGGQAYGYTF. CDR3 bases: TGTGCCAGCAGCTTAGGGGGGCAGGCGTATGGCTACACCTTC.